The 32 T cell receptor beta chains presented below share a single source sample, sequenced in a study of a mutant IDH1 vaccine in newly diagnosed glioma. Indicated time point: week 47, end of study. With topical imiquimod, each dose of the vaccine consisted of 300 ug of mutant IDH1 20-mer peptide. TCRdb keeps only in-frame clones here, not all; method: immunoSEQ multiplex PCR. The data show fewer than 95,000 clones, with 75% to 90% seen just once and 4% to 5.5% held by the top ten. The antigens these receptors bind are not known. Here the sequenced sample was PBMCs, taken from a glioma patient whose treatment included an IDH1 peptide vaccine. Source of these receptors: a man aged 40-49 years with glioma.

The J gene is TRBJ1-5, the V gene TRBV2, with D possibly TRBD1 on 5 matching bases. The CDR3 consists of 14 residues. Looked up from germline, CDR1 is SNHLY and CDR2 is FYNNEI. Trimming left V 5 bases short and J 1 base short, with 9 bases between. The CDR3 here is CASSPGGSNQPQHF. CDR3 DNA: TGTGCCAGCAGTCCGGGGGGGAGCAATCAGCCCCAGCATTTT. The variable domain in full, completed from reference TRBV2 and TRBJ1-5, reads EPEVTQTPSHQVTQMGQEVILRCVPISNHLYFYWYRQILGQKVEFLVSFYNNEISEKSEIFDDQFSVERPDGSNFTLKIRSTKLEDSAMYFCASSPGGSNQPQHFGDGTRLSIL.

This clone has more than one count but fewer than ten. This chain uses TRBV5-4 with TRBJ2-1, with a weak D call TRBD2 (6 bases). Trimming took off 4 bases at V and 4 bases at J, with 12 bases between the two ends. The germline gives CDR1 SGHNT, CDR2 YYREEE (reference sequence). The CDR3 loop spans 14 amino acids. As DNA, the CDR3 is TGTGCCAGCAGCCAAGCGGGCCTATACAATGAGCAGTTCTTC. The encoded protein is CASSQAGLYNEQFF.

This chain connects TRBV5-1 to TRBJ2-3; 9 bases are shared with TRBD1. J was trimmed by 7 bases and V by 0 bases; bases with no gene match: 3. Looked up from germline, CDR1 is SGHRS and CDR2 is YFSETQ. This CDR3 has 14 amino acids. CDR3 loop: CASSLEGQGHTQYF. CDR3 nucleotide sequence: TGCGCCAGCAGCTTGGAGGGACAGGGCCATACGCAGTATTTT.

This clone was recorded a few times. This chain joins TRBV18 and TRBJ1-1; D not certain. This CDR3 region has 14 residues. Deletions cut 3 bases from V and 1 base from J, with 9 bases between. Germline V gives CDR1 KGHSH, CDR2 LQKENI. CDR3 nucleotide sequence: TGTGCCAGCTCACCCATGGACGGGAACACTGAAGCTTTCTTT. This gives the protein CASSPMDGNTEAFF.

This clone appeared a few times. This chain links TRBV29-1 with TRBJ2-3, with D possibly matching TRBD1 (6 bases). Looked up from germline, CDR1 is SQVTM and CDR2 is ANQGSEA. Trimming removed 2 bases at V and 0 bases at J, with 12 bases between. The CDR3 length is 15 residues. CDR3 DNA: TGCAGCGTTGAATGGACAGCCCCTAGCACAGATACGCAGTATTTT. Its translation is CSVEWTAPSTDTQYF.

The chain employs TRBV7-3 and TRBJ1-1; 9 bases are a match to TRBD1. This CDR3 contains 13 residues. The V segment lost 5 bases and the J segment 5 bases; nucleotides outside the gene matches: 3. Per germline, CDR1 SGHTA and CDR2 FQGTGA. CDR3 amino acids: CASSRTGVTEAFF. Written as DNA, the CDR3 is TGTGCCAGCAGCAGGACAGGGGTAACTGAAGCTTTCTTT.

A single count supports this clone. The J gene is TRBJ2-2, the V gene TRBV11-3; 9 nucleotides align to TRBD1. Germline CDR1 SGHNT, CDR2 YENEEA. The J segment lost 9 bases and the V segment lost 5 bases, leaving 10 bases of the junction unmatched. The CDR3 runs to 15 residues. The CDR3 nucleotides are TGTGCCAGCAGCCTCTCGACAGGGGGGATCCGGGAGCTGTTTTTT. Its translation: CASSLSTGGIRELFF.

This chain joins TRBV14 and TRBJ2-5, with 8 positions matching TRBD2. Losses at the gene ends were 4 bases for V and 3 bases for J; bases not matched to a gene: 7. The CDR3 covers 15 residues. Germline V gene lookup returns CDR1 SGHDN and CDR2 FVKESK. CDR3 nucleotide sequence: TGTGCCAGCAGCCGAGGGACTAGACGAGAAGAGACCCAGTACTTC. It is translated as CASSRGTRREETQYF.

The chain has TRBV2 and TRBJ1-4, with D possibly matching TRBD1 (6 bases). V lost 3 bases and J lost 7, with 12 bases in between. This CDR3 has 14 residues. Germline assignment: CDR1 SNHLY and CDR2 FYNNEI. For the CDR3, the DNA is TGTGCCAGCAGTGACCCCCGAGGGGGTGAAAAACTGTTTTTT. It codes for CASSDPRGGEKLFF.

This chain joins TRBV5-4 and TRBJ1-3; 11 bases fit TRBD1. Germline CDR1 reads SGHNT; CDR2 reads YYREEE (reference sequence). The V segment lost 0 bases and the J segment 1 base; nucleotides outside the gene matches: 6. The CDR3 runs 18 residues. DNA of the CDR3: TGTGCCAGCAGCTTGGGTGCGGGACAGGGGGAATCTGGAAACACCATATATTTT. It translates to CASSLGAGQGESGNTIYF.

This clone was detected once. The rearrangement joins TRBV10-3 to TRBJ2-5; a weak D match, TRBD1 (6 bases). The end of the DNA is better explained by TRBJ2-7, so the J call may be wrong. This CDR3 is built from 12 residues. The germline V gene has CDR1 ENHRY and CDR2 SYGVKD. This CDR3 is CATRAGAYEQYF. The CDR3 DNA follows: TGTGCCACCCGAGCAGGGGCCTACGAGCAGTACTTC.

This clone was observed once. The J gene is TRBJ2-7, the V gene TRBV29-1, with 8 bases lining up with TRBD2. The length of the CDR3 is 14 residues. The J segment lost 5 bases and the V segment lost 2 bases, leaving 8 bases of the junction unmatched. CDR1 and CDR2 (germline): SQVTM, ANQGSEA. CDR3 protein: CSVELAGSLHEQYF. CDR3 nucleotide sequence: TGCAGCGTTGAACTAGCGGGTAGTTTACACGAGCAGTACTTC.

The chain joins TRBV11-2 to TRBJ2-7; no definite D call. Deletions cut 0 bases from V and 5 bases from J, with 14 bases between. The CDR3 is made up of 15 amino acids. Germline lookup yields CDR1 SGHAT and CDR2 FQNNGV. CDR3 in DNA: TGTGCCAGCAGCTTAGATCGGGTGGCTCGGAACGAGCAGTACTTC. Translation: CASSLDRVARNEQYF.

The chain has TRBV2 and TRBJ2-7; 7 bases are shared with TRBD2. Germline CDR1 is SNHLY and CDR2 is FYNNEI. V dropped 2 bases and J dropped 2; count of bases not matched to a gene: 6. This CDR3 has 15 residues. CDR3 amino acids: CASSESTGGTYEQYF. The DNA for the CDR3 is TGTGCCAGCAGTGAATCCACGGGGGGTACCTACGAGCAGTACTTC.

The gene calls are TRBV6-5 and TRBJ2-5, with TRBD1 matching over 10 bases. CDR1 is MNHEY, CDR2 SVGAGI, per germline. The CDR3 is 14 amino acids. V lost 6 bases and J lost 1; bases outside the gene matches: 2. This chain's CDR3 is CASRRTGGQETQYF. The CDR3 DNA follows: TGTGCCAGCAGGAGGACAGGGGGCCAAGAGACCCAGTACTTC.

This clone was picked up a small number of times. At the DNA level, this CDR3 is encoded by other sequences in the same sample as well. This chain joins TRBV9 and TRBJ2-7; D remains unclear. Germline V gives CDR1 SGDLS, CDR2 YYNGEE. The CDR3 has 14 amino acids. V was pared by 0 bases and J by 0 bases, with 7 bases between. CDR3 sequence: CASSVGGSSYEQYF. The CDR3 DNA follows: TGTGCCAGCAGCGTAGGAGGTAGCTCCTACGAGCAGTACTTC.

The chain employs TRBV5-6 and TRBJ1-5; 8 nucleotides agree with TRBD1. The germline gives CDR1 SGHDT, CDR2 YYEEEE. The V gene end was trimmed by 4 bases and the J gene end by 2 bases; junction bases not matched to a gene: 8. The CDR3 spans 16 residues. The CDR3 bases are TGTGCCAGCAGCGGTACAGGGGGTCCGGGCAATCAGCCCCAGCATTTT. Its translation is CASSGTGGPGNQPQHF.

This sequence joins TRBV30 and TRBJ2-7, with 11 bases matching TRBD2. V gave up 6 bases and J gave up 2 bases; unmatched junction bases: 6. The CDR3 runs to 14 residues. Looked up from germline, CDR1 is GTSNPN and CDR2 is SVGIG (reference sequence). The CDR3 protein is CACTSGSGAYEQYF. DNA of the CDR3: TGTGCCTGCACTAGCGGGAGTGGGGCCTACGAGCAGTACTTC.

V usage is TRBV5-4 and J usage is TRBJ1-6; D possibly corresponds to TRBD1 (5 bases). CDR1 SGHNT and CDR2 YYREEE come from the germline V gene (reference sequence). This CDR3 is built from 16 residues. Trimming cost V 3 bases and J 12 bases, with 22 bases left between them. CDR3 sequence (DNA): TGTGCCAGCAGCTCTCGGCGCGGGGGATCGGCAGGACCCCTCCACTTT. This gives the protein CASSSRRGGSAGPLHF. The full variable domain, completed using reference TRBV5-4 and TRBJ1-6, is ETGVTQSPTHLIKTRGQQVTLRCSSQSGHNTVSWYQQALGQGPQFIFQYYREEENGRGNFPPRFSGLQFPNYSSELNVNALELDDSALYLCASSSRRGGSAGPLHFGNGTRLTVT.

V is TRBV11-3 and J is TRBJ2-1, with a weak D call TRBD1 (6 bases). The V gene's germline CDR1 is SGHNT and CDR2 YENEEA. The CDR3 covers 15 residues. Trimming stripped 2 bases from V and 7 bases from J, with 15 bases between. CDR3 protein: CASSLSSMGANEQFF. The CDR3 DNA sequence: TGTGCCAGCAGCTTATCCAGTATGGGGGCGAATGAGCAGTTCTTC.

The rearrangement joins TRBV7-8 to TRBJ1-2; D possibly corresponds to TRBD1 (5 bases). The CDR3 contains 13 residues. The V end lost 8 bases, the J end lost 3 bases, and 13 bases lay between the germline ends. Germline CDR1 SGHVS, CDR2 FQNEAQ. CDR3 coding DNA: TGTGCCAGCCTCCCCGGGGGGGACTATGGCTACACCTTC. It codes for CASLPGGDYGYTF. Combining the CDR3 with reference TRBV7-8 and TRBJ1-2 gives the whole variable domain GAGVSQSPRYKVAKRGQDVALRCDPISGHVSLFWYQQALGQGPEFLTYFQNEAQLDKSGLPSDRFFAERPEGSVSTLKIQRTQQEDSAVYLCASLPGGDYGYTFGSGTRLTVV.

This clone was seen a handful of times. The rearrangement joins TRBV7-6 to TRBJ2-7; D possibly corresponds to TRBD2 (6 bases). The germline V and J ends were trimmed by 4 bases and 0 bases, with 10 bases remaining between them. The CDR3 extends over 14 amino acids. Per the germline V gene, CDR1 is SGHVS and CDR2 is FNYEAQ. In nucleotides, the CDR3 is TGTGCCAGCAGCTCGGGGGTCAGCTCCTACGAGCAGTACTTC. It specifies CASSSGVSSYEQYF.

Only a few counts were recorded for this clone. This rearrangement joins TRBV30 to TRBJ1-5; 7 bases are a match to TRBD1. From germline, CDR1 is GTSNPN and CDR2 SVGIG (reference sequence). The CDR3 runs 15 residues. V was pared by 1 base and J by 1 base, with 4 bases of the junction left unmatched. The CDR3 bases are TGTGCCTGGAGTGACAACAGGGGAAGCAATCAGCCCCAGCATTTT. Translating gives CAWSDNRGSNQPQHF.

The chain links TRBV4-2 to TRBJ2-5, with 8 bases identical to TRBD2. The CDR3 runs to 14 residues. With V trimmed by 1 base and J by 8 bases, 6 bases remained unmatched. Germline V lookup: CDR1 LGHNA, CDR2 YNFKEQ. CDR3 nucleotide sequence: TGTGCCAGCAGCCAAGGAAGCGGGGGCCCTACCCAGTACTTC. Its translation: CASSQGSGGPTQYF.

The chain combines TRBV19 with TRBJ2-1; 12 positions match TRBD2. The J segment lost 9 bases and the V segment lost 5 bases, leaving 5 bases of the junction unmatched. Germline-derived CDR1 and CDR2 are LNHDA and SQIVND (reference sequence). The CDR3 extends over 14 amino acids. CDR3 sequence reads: CASSSPGLAGEQFF. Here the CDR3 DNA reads TGTGCCAGTAGTTCTCCGGGACTAGCGGGTGAGCAGTTCTTC.

This chain's CDR3 is CASSLGYRIDLNYGYTF. As DNA, the CDR3 is TGTGCCAGCAGCTTAGGGTATCGGATCGACCTTAACTATGGCTACACCTTC. The chain couples TRBV7-3 to TRBJ1-2; D uncertain. V shed 2 bases and J shed 1 base, with 17 bases lying between them. Germline V gene data show CDR1 as SGHTA and CDR2 as FQGTGA. The CDR3 has 17 amino acids.

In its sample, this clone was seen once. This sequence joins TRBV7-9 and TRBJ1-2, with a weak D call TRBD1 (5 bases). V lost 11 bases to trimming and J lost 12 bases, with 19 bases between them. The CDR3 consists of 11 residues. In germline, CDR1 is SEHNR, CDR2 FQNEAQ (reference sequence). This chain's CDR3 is CAGSLGTGHTF. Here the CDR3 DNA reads TGTGCCGGGAGCTTGGGGACGGGCCACACCTTC.

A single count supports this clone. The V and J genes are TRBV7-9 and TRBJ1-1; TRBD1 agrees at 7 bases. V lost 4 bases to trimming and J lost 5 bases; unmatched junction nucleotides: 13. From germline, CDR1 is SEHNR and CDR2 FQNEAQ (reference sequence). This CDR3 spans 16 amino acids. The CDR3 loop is CASSSTSQGLGTEAFF. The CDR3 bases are TGTGCCAGCAGCTCGACCTCACAGGGGCTGGGAACTGAAGCTTTCTTT.

CDR3: CASSQGGRITYEQYF. The CDR3 DNA is TGTGCCAGCAGCCAAGGGGGCAGAATAACCTACGAGCAGTACTTC. The gene calls are TRBV4-2 and TRBJ2-7; the D gene is possibly TRBD1 (5 bases). Germline CDR1 reads LGHNA; CDR2 reads YNFKEQ. CDR3 length: 15 residues. With 1 base removed from V and 2 bases from J, the gap between germline ends came to 12 bases.

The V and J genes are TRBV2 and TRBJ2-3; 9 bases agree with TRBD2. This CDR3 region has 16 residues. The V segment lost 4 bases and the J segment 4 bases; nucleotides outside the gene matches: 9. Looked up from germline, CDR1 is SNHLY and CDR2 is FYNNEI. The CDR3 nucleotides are TGTGCCAGCAGTGGACGCGGGGGGGCCATTTCAGATACGCAGTATTTT. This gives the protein CASSGRGGAISDTQYF.

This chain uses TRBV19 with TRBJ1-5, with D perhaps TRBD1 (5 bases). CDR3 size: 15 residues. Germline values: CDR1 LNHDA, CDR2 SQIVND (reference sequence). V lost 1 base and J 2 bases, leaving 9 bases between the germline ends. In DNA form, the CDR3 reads TGTGCCAGTAGTATAGGGGGGGGTGGCAATCAGCCCCAGCATTTT. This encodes CASSIGGGGNQPQHF.

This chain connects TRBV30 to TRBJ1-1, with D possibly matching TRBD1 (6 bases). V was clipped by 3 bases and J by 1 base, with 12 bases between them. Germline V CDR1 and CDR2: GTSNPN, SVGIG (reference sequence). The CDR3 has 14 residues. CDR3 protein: CAWRPGATNTEAFF. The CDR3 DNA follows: TGTGCCTGGAGACCAGGGGCGACGAACACTGAAGCTTTCTTT.